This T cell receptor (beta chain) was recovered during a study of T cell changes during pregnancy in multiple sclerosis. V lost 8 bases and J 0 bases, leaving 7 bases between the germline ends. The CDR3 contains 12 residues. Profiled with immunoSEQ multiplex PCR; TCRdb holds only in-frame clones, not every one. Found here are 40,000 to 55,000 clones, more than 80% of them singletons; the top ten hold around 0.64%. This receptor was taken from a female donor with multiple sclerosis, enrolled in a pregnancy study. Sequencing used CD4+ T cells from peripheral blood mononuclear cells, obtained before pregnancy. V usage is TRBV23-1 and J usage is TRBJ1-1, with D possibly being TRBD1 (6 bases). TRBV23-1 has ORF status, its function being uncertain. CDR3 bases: TGCGCCAGCGGACAGATGAACACTGAAGCTTTCTTT. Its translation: CASGQMNTEAFF.